The 20 T cell receptor beta chains below were found in one sample sequenced in a study of blood T cell repertoires in COVID-19. Sequencing was performed with immunoSEQ multiplex PCR; in TCRdb, only in-frame clones are kept and a portion is missing. This sample has 150,000 to 200,000 clones; 86% occur once, and the top ten carry less than 1%. Sample: peripheral blood. The source of these receptors is a man younger than 30 with acute or convalescent COVID-19.

The V and J genes are TRBV30 and TRBJ2-4; D is perhaps TRBD1 (5 bases). Trimming stripped 0 bases from V and 7 bases from J, with 10 bases between. Germline V CDR1 and CDR2: GTSNPN, SVGIG (reference sequence). This CDR3 is 13 amino acids long. The CDR3: CAWSVSGYNIQYF. The CDR3 nucleotides read TGTGCCTGGAGTGTTTCAGGGTATAACATTCAGTACTTC.

This clone was seen only once. V and J are TRBV5-6 and TRBJ2-3; 10 nucleotides align to TRBD2. V lost 1 base, J lost 2 bases, and 7 bases stayed unmatched. The germline V gene encodes CDR1 SGHDT and CDR2 YYEEEE. The CDR3 is 17 residues long. The CDR3 coding sequence is TGTGCCAGCAGCTTGAGAACTAGCGGGGAGTACACAGATACGCAGTATTTT. Translated: CASSLRTSGEYTDTQYF. The variable domain in full, with the rest retrieved from reference TRBV5-6 and TRBJ2-3, is DAGVTQSPTHLIKTRGQQVTLRCSPKSGHDTVSWYQQALGQGPQFIFQYYEEEERQRGNFPDRFSGHQFPNYSSELNVNALLLGDSALYLCASSLRTSGEYTDTQYFGPGTRLTVL.

J is TRBJ1-3 and V is TRBV18; no firm D call. V lost 2 bases and J 0 bases, leaving 23 bases between the germline ends. CDR1 KGHSH and CDR2 LQKENI come from the germline V gene. The CDR3 spans 20 residues. CDR3 sequence reads: CASSPFGLGGSRSSGNTIYF. The CDR3 nucleotides read TGTGCCAGCTCACCATTTGGACTTGGAGGGTCTAGGAGCTCTGGAAACACCATATATTTT.

The V call is TRBV7-9, the J call TRBJ2-1, with D maybe TRBD2 (6 bases). There are 12 residues in the CDR3. The V and J ends lost 1 base and 9 bases respectively, with 7 bases between them. Germline V gene data show CDR1 as SEHNR and CDR2 as FQNEAQ (reference sequence). CDR3 sequence: CASSLETSEQFF. CDR3 DNA sequence: TGTGCCAGCAGCTTAGAGACTAGTGAGCAGTTCTTC. The whole variable domain, remainder taken from reference TRBV7-9 and TRBJ2-1, is DTGVSQNPRHKITKRGQNVTFRCDPISEHNRLYWYRQTLGQGPEFLTYFQNEAQLEKSRLLSDRFSAERPKGSFSTLEIQRTEQGDSAMYLCASSLETSEQFFGPGTRLTVL.

The chain employs TRBV7-9 and TRBJ2-5; the match to TRBD2 covers 16 bases. This CDR3 is 18 amino acids long. Germline values: CDR1 SEHNR, CDR2 FQNEAQ (reference sequence). Germline trimming cut 6 bases from V and 4 bases from J; bases unmatched to any gene: 11. This chain's CDR3 is CASSPPPGTSGGAETQYF. CDR3 DNA: TGTGCCAGCAGTCCACCCCCCGGGACTAGCGGGGGGGCAGAGACCCAGTACTTC.

The V gene is TRBV3-1 (or the pseudogene TRBV3-2), the J gene TRBJ1-1, with 7 bases identical to TRBD1. J lost 4 bases, V lost 3 bases, and 2 bases had no gene match. The germline gives CDR1 LGHDT, CDR2 YNNKEL (reference sequence). This CDR3 is built from 13 residues. CDR3 sequence reads: CASSHSGGTEAFF. CDR3 in DNA: TGTGCCAGCAGCCACTCAGGGGGCACTGAAGCTTTCTTT.

The chain carries TRBV7-2 and TRBJ2-5; D might be TRBD2 (6 bases). The germline V and J ends were trimmed by 5 bases and 4 bases, with 14 bases remaining between them. Germline V gene data show CDR1 as SGHTA and CDR2 as FQGNSA. CDR3 length equals 14 residues. CDR3 sequence reads: CASSRGGGGETQYF. For the CDR3, the DNA is TGTGCCAGCAGCCGGGGTGGGGGAGGAGAGACCCAGTACTTC.

The CDR3 DNA is TGTGCCAGCAGCTCAACAACAGGGGGCACTGGGGCCAACGTCCTGACTTTC. Protein sequence: CASSSTTGGTGANVLTF. The chain links TRBV7-9 to TRBJ2-6, with TRBD1 matching 9 bases. Germline values: CDR1 SEHNR, CDR2 FQNEAQ (reference sequence). The CDR3 sequence is 17 residues long. Trimming at V came to 4 bases and at J to 2 bases, leaving 6 bases not matched to a gene.

CDR3 sequence (DNA): TGTGCCAGCAGCTTAGAACACGTGGCAGATACGCAGTATTTT. Translation gives CASSLEHVADTQYF. The rearrangement links TRBV11-2 to TRBJ2-3; the D is unclear. Looked up from germline, CDR1 is SGHAT and CDR2 is FQNNGV. V was shortened by 0 bases and J by 4 bases, with 8 bases between the two germline ends. The CDR3 contains 14 residues.

This clone was seen more than once but under ten times. This chain links TRBV25-1 with TRBJ1-2; D not resolved. Between the trimmed V and J ends, which lost 0 bases and 4 bases, there was a span of 12 bases. Germline V gene lookup returns CDR1 MGHDK and CDR2 SYGVNS. The CDR3 totals 15 residues. The CDR3 region is CASSEYNAELYGYTF. CDR3 DNA: TGTGCCAGCAGTGAATATAATGCGGAACTCTATGGCTACACCTTC.

The chain has TRBV28 and TRBJ2-7; possible D gene TRBD2, 5 bases. This CDR3 has 14 amino acids. The ends were cut back, 6 bases at V and 0 bases at J, with 12 bases in the middle. Germline loops: CDR1 MDHEN, CDR2 SYDVKM. The CDR3: CASRASGSSYEQYV. Written as DNA, the CDR3 is TGTGCCAGCAGAGCATCTGGGAGCTCCTACGAGCAGTACGTC.

The chain uses TRBV4-1 and TRBJ1-1; D might be TRBD1 (5 bases). The CDR3 consists of 16 residues. Trimming took 1 base from V and 0 from J, leaving 12 bases between them. Germline V gene data show CDR1 as MGHRA and CDR2 as YSYEKL. The CDR3 bases are TGCGCCAGCAGCCAAGTCGGGCGGACAATGAACACTGAAGCTTTCTTT. It translates to CASSQVGRTMNTEAFF.

The CDR3 loop reads CASRGYWYTEAFF. The CDR3 region has the DNA TGTGCCAGCAGGGGCTATTGGTACACTGAAGCTTTCTTT. This chain uses TRBV25-1 with TRBJ1-1, with no clear D. Germline V gene lookup returns CDR1 MGHDK and CDR2 SYGVNS. This CDR3 region has 13 residues. Trimming cost V 6 bases and J 3 bases, with 11 bases left between them. The entire variable domain, with the rest obtained from reference TRBV25-1 and TRBJ1-1, is as follows: EADIYQTPRYLVIGTGKKITLECSQTMGHDKMYWYQQDPGMELHLIHYSYGVNSTEKGDLSSESTVSRIRTEHFPLTLESARPSHTSQYLCASRGYWYTEAFFGQGTRLTVV.

This rearrangement joins TRBV11-2 to TRBJ2-3; D might be TRBD2 (5 bases). The CDR3 is made up of 16 amino acids. The V gene lost 0 bases and the J gene lost 2 bases, with 12 bases spanning the gap. In germline, CDR1 is SGHAT, CDR2 FQNNGV. CDR3 loop: CASSLDRWTDTDTQYF. CDR3 nucleotides: TGTGCCAGCAGCTTAGATCGGTGGACTGACACAGATACGCAGTATTTT.

The chain is built from TRBV12-5 and TRBJ1-2; TRBD1 agrees at 10 bases. Germline lookup yields CDR1 LGHNT and CDR2 FRNRAP. The ends lost 6 bases at V and 8 bases at J; junction bases unmatched: 12. CDR3 length: 15 amino acids. The chain's CDR3 is CASGIIDRGREGYTF. CDR3 DNA sequence: TGTGCTAGTGGCATAATCGACAGGGGGCGAGAGGGCTACACCTTC. Full variable domain (missing parts from reference TRBV12-5 and TRBJ1-2): DARVTQTPRHKVTEMGQEVTMRCQPILGHNTVFWYRQTMMQGLELLAYFRNRAPLDDSGMPKDRFSAEMPDATLATLKIQPSEPRDSAVYFCASGIIDRGREGYTFGSGTRLTVV.

The chain has TRBV12-5 and TRBJ2-5; D may be TRBD1 (5 bases). Trimming pared 6 bases from V and 4 bases from J, leaving 12 bases between. Germline CDR1 and CDR2: LGHNT and FRNRAP. CDR3 length: 13 amino acids. CDR3: CASGTDLRETQYF. As DNA, the CDR3 is TGTGCTAGTGGGACAGACCTGCGAGAGACCCAGTACTTC.

V is TRBV11-2 and J is TRBJ1-1; D might be TRBD1 (5 bases). The V and J ends lost 4 bases and 1 base respectively, with 16 bases between them. Looked up from germline, CDR1 is SGHAT and CDR2 is FQNNGV. The CDR3 sequence is 16 residues long. Written as DNA, the CDR3 is TGTGCCAGCAGCTCGAGGGACTTAATAAGGAACACTGAAGCTTTCTTT. It translates to CASSSRDLIRNTEAFF.

The chain uses TRBV5-4 and TRBJ2-5, with 8 positions matching TRBD2. The trim removed 2 bases at V and 4 bases at J, leaving 4 bases unmatched. CDR1 is SGHNT, CDR2 YYREEE, per germline (reference sequence). The CDR3 has 14 residues. CDR3 DNA sequence: TGTGCCAGCAGCTTTCGGGGGGGAAGAGAGACCCAGTACTTC. Translation gives CASSFRGGRETQYF.

V is TRBV7-9 and J is TRBJ2-7; D uncertain. CDR1 and CDR2 from the germline V gene are SEHNR and FQNEAQ (reference sequence). The V end lost 1 base, the J end lost 6 bases, and 7 bases lay between the germline ends. The CDR3 is 12 residues long. In nucleotides, the CDR3 is TGTGCCAGCAGCTTAGATAGTGGCGAGCAGTACTTC. Protein: CASSLDSGEQYF.

The chain carries TRBV7-8 and TRBJ1-2; D ambiguous. The germline V gene encodes CDR1 SGHVS and CDR2 FQNEAQ. Trimming left V 5 bases short and J 4 bases short, with 17 bases between. This CDR3 has 15 amino acids. The CDR3 loop is CASSRPGTLGYGYTF. CDR3 sequence (DNA): TGTGCCAGCAGCCGGCCAGGAACTCTCGGCTATGGCTACACCTTC.